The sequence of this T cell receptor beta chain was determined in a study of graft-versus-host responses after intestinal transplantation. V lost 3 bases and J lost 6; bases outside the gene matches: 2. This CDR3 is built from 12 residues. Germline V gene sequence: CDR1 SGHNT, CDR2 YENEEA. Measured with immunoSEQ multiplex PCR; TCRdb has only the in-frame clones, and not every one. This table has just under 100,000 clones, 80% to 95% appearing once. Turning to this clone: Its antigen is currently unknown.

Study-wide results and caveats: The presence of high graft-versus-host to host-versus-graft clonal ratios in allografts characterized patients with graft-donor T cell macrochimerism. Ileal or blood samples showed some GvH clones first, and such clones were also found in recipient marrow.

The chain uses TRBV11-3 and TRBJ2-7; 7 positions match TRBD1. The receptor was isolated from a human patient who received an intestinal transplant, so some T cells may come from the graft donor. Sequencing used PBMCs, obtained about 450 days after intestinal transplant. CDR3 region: CASSFGQAEQYF. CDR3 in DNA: TGTGCCAGCAGCTTCGGACAGGCCGAGCAGTACTTC.